Listed below are T cell receptor beta chains from one sample, sequenced in a study of blood T cell repertoires in COVID-19. Produced via immunoSEQ multiplex PCR; TCRdb's table is partial and in-frame only. Among some 43,000 clones, roughly 87% were seen once, and the ten largest hold 15%. Sequences were obtained from peripheral blood. These receptors all stem from a man in his fifties or sixties with active COVID-19. Both conserved end residues are part of each CDR3. Each record gives: V gene, CDR3 protein.

V gene: TRBV5-1; CDR3 protein: CASSLRLQGYGGNTEAFF
V gene: TRBV18; CDR3 protein: CASSPQVPTSSDTQYF
V gene: TRBV5-1; CDR3 protein: CASSLRRDNSPLHF
V gene: TRBV5-4; CDR3 protein: CASSLESRRQSGYTF
V gene: TRBV19; CDR3 protein: CASKPGAASSYNSPLHF
V gene: TRBV28; CDR3 protein: CASRGAYRDRYYEQYF
V gene: TRBV5-1; CDR3 protein: CASSLEGGYGYTF
V gene: TRBV13; CDR3 protein: CASSRGQGRRNTEAFF
V gene: TRBV4-1; CDR3 protein: CASSQETGERAFF
V gene: TRBV6-5; CDR3 protein: CASRRDRGYNEQFF
V gene: TRBV4-1; CDR3 protein: CASSQGSWDRVYEQYF
V gene: TRBV28; CDR3 protein: CASSLGLAGVEEQYF
V gene: TRBV30; CDR3 protein: CAWSVPSYRGMNTEAFF
V gene: TRBV6-5; CDR3 protein: CASSRDSGSPLHF
V gene: TRBV29-1; CDR3 protein: CSVEGHRMNTEAFF
V gene: TRBV15; CDR3 protein: CATSRDFRGTGELFF
V gene: TRBV9; CDR3 protein: CASSVAEGRETQYF
V gene: TRBV29-1; CDR3 protein: CSVLFDLDYIDTQYF
V gene: TRBV28; CDR3 protein: CASSSDRGEAFF
V gene: TRBV3-1/TRBV3-2; CDR3 protein: CASSLPLAQQETQYF
V gene: TRBV10-3; CDR3 protein: CAISERGDTQYF
V gene: TRBV18; CDR3 protein: CASSPEETQYF
V gene: TRBV5-4; CDR3 protein: CASSYRGGYGYTF
V gene: TRBV6-5; CDR3 protein: CASQEGADTEAFF
V gene: TRBV5-4; CDR3 protein: CASSRTSGKQETQYF
V gene: TRBV6-6; CDR3 protein: CASSYADRGEAFF
V gene: TRBV20-1; CDR3 protein: CSASRPRAYEQYF
V gene: TRBV2; CDR3 protein: CASSVLAGVAEQFF